A selection of T cell receptor beta chains follows, all from one sample in a study of neoadjuvant anti-PD-1 for oral cavity cancer. Clones were read by immunoSEQ multiplex PCR, and TCRdb kept only the in-frame ones, dropping some. The sample comprises 72,000 or so clones, about four fifths of which are singletons, and roughly 3.5% rests with the top ten. The source was PBMCs, collected before nivolumab (anti-PD-1) treatment. These receptors all come from a person between 35 and 79 years old with oral cavity squamous cell carcinoma. CDR3s include the opening cysteine and the closing phenylalanine or tryptophan. D genes are given only for firm matches. Some rows mark clone size as missing; the rest say once, few, many or name a class of expanded clone.

size: -; D: -; J: TRBJ1-5; V: TRBV7-8; DNA: TGTGCCAGCAGCTTAGAGGGAGATTATAGCAATCAGCCCCAGCATTTT; CDR3: CASSLEGDYSNQPQHF
size: -; D: TRBD1; J: TRBJ2-5; V: TRBV5-4; DNA: TGTGCCAGCAGCAGAACGGGACAGGGCGGCGAGACCCAGTACTTC; CDR3: CASSRTGQGGETQYF
size: -; D: -; J: TRBJ2-7; V: TRBV28; DNA: TGTGCCAGCAGGACCTACCCCGGGGAGCAGTACTTC; CDR3: CASRTYPGEQYF
size: -; D: -; J: TRBJ2-7; V: TRBV5-1; DNA: TGCGCCAGCAGCTTGCGGGGTTCCTACGAGCAGTACTTC; CDR3: CASSLRGSYEQYF
size: -; D: -; J: TRBJ2-3; V: TRBV7-9; DNA: TGTGCCAGCAGCTTAGAGGCTAGCGGCACAGATACGCAGTATTTT; CDR3: CASSLEASGTDTQYF
size: -; D: -; J: TRBJ2-3; V: TRBV9; DNA: TGTGCCAGCACCGGTGGGATTCCTAGCACAGATACGCAGTATTTT; CDR3: CASTGGIPSTDTQYF
size: -; D: TRBD2; J: TRBJ2-1; V: TRBV7-9; DNA: TGTGCCAGCAGCTTCTCTAGCGGGACAAAGCAGTTCTTC; CDR3: CASSFSSGTKQFF
size: few; D: -; J: TRBJ2-1; V: TRBV6-6; DNA: TGTGCCAGCAGTTACAGGGAGCAGTTCTTC; CDR3: CASSYREQFF
size: -; D: TRBD1; J: TRBJ2-1; V: TRBV7-6; DNA: TGTGCCAGCAGCCAACTCCCCGGGACAGGGATCTACAATGAGCAGTTCTTC; CDR3: CASSQLPGTGIYNEQFF
size: -; D: -; J: TRBJ2-7; V: TRBV7-8; DNA: TGTGCCAGCAGCTATGGGTCCGCACTCATACCCTACGAGCAGTACTTC; CDR3: CASSYGSALIPYEQYF
size: -; D: -; J: TRBJ1-1; V: TRBV6-4; DNA: TGTGCCAGCAGTGTGACGGTGAACACTGAAGCTTTCTTT; CDR3: CASSVTVNTEAFF
size: -; D: -; J: TRBJ1-4; V: TRBV5-1; DNA: TGCGCCAGCAGCTTGGTGGGCAGGTCGGACGAAAAACTGTTTTTT; CDR3: CASSLVGRSDEKLFF
size: -; D: -; J: TRBJ1-1; V: TRBV10-3; DNA: TGTGCCATCAGTGAGTCACCAGGGCGGGTGAACACTGAAGCTTTCTTT; CDR3: CAISESPGRVNTEAFF
size: -; D: TRBD1; J: TRBJ1-2; V: TRBV11-2; DNA: TGTGCCAGCAGCTTATTACGGCCCGACCAGGGGGACTACACCTTC; CDR3: CASSLLRPDQGDYTF
size: -; D: -; J: TRBJ1-2; V: TRBV15; DNA: TGTGCCACCAGCAGAGGATCTACAGAAGGCTACACCTTC; CDR3: CATSRGSTEGYTF
size: -; D: -; J: TRBJ2-4; V: TRBV6-1; DNA: TGTGCCACAAAGCCAACCTTAGCCAAAAACATTCAGTACTTC; CDR3: CATKPTLAKNIQYF
size: few; D: TRBD2; J: TRBJ2-7; V: TRBV2; DNA: TGTGCCAGTAGGAGCGGGGCAAGCTCCTACGAGCAGTACTTC; CDR3: CASRSGASSYEQYF
size: -; D: TRBD1; J: TRBJ2-7; V: TRBV27; DNA: TGTGCCAGCAGTTTAGGGGACAGAAGCTCCTACGAGCAGTACTTC; CDR3: CASSLGDRSSYEQYF
size: -; D: -; J: TRBJ1-2; V: TRBV30; DNA: TGTGCCTGGAGTCCGGACAGTAACTATGGCTACACCTTC; CDR3: CAWSPDSNYGYTF